This T cell receptor beta chain is from a study of PD-1 blockade in classical Hodgkin lymphoma. Study-level background: Once every 2 weeks, patients received intravenous nivolumab at 3 mg/kg.

This clone was counted a few times. Its antigen remains unknown. The CDR3 has 17 residues. The junction had 7 bases not matched to a gene; V was cut back by 3 bases and J by 2 bases. Looked up from germline, CDR1 is SGHTA and CDR2 is FQGNSA. Relapse after autologous stem cell transplantation occurred in every patient, and brentuximab vedotin exposure varied. The repertoire was sequenced with immunoSEQ multiplex PCR; TCRdb's copy has only in-frame clones and lacks some. The table includes approximately 150,000 clones, less than 80% detected once. Points from the study as a whole: By C4D1, CD4+ diversity increased significantly, especially in complete responders.

The chain is built from TRBV7-2 and TRBJ2-3; 11 bases align to TRBD2. Sequencing used peripheral blood mononuclear cells (PBMCs), obtained before the second cycle of nivolumab. The source is a human donor with classical Hodgkin lymphoma. CDR3 DNA sequence: TGTGCCAGCAGCTTTAGCGGGGGGGCCACGTCCACAGATACGCAGTATTTT. It encodes CASSFSGGATSTDTQYF.